A selection of T cell receptor beta chains follows, all from one sample in a study of OX40 agonist ivuxolimab in advanced cancers. The method was immunoSEQ multiplex PCR; TCRdb's version includes in-frame clones alone and lacks a portion of them. The table shows around 80,000 clones, with around 85% occurring only once. Sample: CD4+ or CD8+ T cells sorted from blood, taken in a trial of the OX40 agonist ivuxolimab. These receptors were obtained from an adult with an advanced solid tumor such as melanoma, head and neck, liver or kidney cancer. CDR3s include the opening cysteine and the closing phenylalanine or tryptophan. The order of the fields is J gene, V gene, D gene, clone size, CDR3 DNA, CDR3 protein. D genes are given only for firm matches. Some rows have no size entry. The others give once, few or many, or a class for an expanded clone.

TRBJ1-6,TRBV9,.,.,TGTGCCAGCAGCGTAGCTCCAGGGGAGCATTCACCCCTCCACTTT,CASSVAPGEHSPLHF
TRBJ2-2,TRBV7-5,.,.,TGTGCCAGCAGCTGGGGAAACACCGGGGAGCTGTTTTTT,CASSWGNTGELFF
TRBJ2-1,TRBV7-2,TRBD2,.,TGTGCCAGCAGTCCAGGCGGGGGAAGCTCCTACAATGAGCAGTTCTTC,CASSPGGGSSYNEQFF
TRBJ1-1,TRBV5-6,.,once,TGTGCCAGCAGCTTGGCCCGGCGGCAGAACACTGAAGCTTTCTTT,CASSLARRQNTEAFF
TRBJ2-7,TRBV4-1,TRBD1,.,TGCGCCAGCAGCCAAGAGGTCGGACAGGCCCCCTACGAGCAGTACTTC,CASSQEVGQAPYEQYF
TRBJ2-5,TRBV5-1,.,.,TGCGCCAGCAGCTTCCAGACGGCCCAAGAGACCCAGTACTTC,CASSFQTAQETQYF
TRBJ1-1,TRBV29-1,.,.,TGCAGCGTTGGTCGAGGGTCAAACACTGAAGCTTTCTTT,CSVGRGSNTEAFF
TRBJ2-7,TRBV5-1,TRBD1,.,TGCGCCAGCAGCCCGGGGACAGGGGGGGACGAGCAGTACTTC,CASSPGTGGDEQYF
TRBJ1-2,TRBV29-1,TRBD1,.,TGCAGCGTTGTGGGACAGGGCGCGTGGGGCTACACCTTC,CSVVGQGAWGYTF
TRBJ2-3,TRBV25-1,TRBD2,.,TGTGCCAGCGGACTAGCGGGCCATACAGATACGCAGTATTTT,CASGLAGHTDTQYF
TRBJ2-5,TRBV6-1,.,.,TGTGCCAGCAGTGAAGGACACCCCACCGCAGAGACCCAGTACTTC,CASSEGHPTAETQYF
TRBJ2-6,TRBV30,.,.,TGTGCCTGGAGTGAGGAGTCCGGGGCCAACGTCCTGACTTTC,CAWSEESGANVLTF
TRBJ1-5,TRBV28,TRBD1,.,TGTGCCAGCAGTCCTCACCCCTCGACAGGGTCTCAGCCCCAGCATTTT,CASSPHPSTGSQPQHF
TRBJ2-1,TRBV12-5,TRBD1,.,TGTGCTAGTGGCTTAAGAGACCGGGACAGGGGTTTTGGGTTCTTC,CASGLRDRDRGFGFF
TRBJ1-1,TRBV7-7,.,.,TGTGCCAGCAGCCCCAACTTGGGCGACACTGAAGCTTTCTTT,CASSPNLGDTEAFF
TRBJ1-5,TRBV28,.,.,TGTGCCAGCGAGGCGAGCAATCAGCCCCAGCATTTT,CASEASNQPQHF
TRBJ2-7,TRBV5-4,.,.,TGTGCCAGCAGCTTCCTGGGGGCCTACGAGCAGTACTTC,CASSFLGAYEQYF
TRBJ2-5,TRBV5-1,.,.,TGCGCCAGCACCCTATTTGACAGGTTCCAAGAGACCCAGTACTTC,CASTLFDRFQETQYF
TRBJ2-5,TRBV5-4,TRBD2,.,TGTGCCAGCAGCGTGACTAGCGGGGGGGCACAGACCCAGTACTTC,CASSVTSGGAQTQYF
TRBJ2-1,TRBV11-2,.,.,TGTGCCAGCAGCTTCCCCGGGACAACCTACAATGAGCAGTTCTTC,CASSFPGTTYNEQFF
TRBJ1-2,TRBV13,.,few,TGTGCCAGCAGCGGGACGGGGTACGGCTACACCTTC,CASSGTGYGYTF
TRBJ1-2,TRBV5-1,.,.,TGCGCCAGCAGCTTGGCAGATGCCTATGGCTACACCTTC,CASSLADAYGYTF
TRBJ1-4,TRBV28,.,.,TGTGCCAGCATGTCTGGGGCTAATGAAAAACTGTTTTTT,CASMSGANEKLFF
TRBJ1-2,TRBV5-1,.,.,TGCGCCAGCAGCTTGGACTATCATGGCTACACCTTC,CASSLDYHGYTF
TRBJ2-1,TRBV5-1,TRBD1,.,TGCGCCAGCAGCCTTGGAGGATCAGGGGGCTACAATGAGCAGTTCTTC,CASSLGGSGGYNEQFF
TRBJ2-5,TRBV7-2,TRBD1,.,TGTGCCAGCAGATCGACAGGGACCCTCCAAGAGACCCAGTACTTC,CASRSTGTLQETQYF
TRBJ2-5,TRBV9,TRBD1,once,TGTGCCAGCCAAAAGGCAGGGGGCGGAGAGACCCAGTACTTC,CASQKAGGGETQYF
TRBJ2-1,TRBV5-6,.,once,TGTGCCAGCAGCCGTAGGTTGGACGGGTTGGGGTACAATGAGCAGTTCTTC,CASSRRLDGLGYNEQFF
TRBJ2-2,TRBV21-1,.,few,TGTGCCAGCAGCAAAGCGCCGACCGGGGAGCTGTTTTTT,CASSKAPTGELFF
TRBJ1-4,TRBV4-1,.,.,TGCGCCAGCAGCACGGGCTGGGGACCTCCTAATGAAAAACTGTTTTTT,CASSTGWGPPNEKLFF
TRBJ2-3,TRBV30,.,.,TGTGCCTGGAGTGACGGGTCCGCGCTTCAGTATTTT,CAWSDGSALQYF
TRBJ2-2,TRBV7-2,.,once,TGTGCCAGCAGCTTAGCGGAAGGGCTACCCGGGCTGTTTTTT,CASSLAEGLPGLFF
TRBJ1-5,TRBV18,TRBD1,.,TGTGCCAGCTCATTGACAGGGGCGACCCATCAGCCCCAGCATTTT,CASSLTGATHQPQHF
TRBJ1-5,TRBV29-1,.,once,TGCAGCGCCTCGGAGGGTAATCAGCCCCAGCATTTT,CSASEGNQPQHF
TRBJ2-1,TRBV28,TRBD1,.,TGTGCCAGCAGTCCCGGGACAGTCTACAATGAGCAGTTCTTC,CASSPGTVYNEQFF
TRBJ2-1,TRBV7-2,.,once,TGTGCCAGCAGCCGAAGGCCGGGGGCGAACTACAATGAGCAGTTCTTC,CASSRRPGANYNEQFF
TRBJ1-2,TRBV5-6,.,.,TGTGCCAGCAGCTTCGGGGCAGGGAACTATGGCTACACCTTC,CASSFGAGNYGYTF
TRBJ1-2,TRBV7-6,.,.,TGTGCCAGCAGCCCGGGAGGGGCGTTTCACTATGGCTACACCTTC,CASSPGGAFHYGYTF
TRBJ2-3,TRBV4-2,.,.,TGTGCCAGCAGCCAAGACCCCGACTCCGTAGATACGCAGTATTTT,CASSQDPDSVDTQYF
TRBJ2-2,TRBV6-1,TRBD2,.,TGTGCCAGCATGACGGGGGGGAACACCGGGGAGCTGTTTTTT,CASMTGGNTGELFF
TRBJ2-1,TRBV6-5,TRBD1,.,TGTGCCAGCAGTCGACCGGGACAGGGGGCGCGAGAGCAGTTCTTC,CASSRPGQGAREQFF
TRBJ2-7,TRBV18,TRBD1,.,TGTGCCAGCTCACCTGGGATTGGACAGGGGGACGAGCAGTACTTC,CASSPGIGQGDEQYF